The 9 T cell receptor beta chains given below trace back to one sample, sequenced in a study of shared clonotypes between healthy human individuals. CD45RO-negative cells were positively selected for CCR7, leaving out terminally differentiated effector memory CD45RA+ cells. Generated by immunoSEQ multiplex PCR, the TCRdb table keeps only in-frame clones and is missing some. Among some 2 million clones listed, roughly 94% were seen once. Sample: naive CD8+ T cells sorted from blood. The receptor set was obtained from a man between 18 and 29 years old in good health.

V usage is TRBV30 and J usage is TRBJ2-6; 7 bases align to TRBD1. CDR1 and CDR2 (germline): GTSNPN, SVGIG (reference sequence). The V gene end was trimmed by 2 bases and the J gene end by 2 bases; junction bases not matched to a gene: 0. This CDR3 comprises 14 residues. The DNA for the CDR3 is TGTGCCTGGAGTCAGGGGGCTGGGGCCAACGTCCTGACTTTC. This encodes CAWSQGAGANVLTF.

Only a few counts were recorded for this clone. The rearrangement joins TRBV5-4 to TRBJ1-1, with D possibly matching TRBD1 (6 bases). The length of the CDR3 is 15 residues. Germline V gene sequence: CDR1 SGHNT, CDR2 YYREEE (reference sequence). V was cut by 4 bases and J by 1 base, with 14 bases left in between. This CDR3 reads CASSPGQPTNTEAFF. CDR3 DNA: TGTGCCAGCAGCCCCGGACAGCCAACGAACACTGAAGCTTTCTTT.

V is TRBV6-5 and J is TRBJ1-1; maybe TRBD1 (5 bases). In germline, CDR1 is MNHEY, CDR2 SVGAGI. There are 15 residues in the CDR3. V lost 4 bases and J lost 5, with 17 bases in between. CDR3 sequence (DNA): TGTGCCAGCAGTTCTCCCACAGGAGGGGAAACTGAAGCTTTCTTT. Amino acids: CASSSPTGGETEAFF.

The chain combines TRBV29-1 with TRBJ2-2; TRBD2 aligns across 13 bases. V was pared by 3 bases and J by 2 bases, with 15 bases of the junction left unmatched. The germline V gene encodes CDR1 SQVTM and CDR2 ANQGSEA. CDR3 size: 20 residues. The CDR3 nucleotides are TGCAGCGTTGAGGTCACGCCGGGACTAGCGGGGACCACAAACACCGGGGAGCTGTTTTTT. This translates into CSVEVTPGLAGTTNTGELFF.

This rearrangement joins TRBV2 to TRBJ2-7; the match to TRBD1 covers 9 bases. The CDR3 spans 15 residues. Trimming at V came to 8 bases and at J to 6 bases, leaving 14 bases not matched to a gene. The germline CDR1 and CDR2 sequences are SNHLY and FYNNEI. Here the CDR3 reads CASVEKPGQGGEQYF. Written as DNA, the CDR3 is TGTGCCAGCGTAGAGAAGCCGGGACAGGGTGGCGAGCAGTACTTC. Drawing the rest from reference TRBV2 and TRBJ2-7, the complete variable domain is EPEVTQTPSHQVTQMGQEVILRCVPISNHLYFYWYRQILGQKVEFLVSFYNNEISEKSEIFDDQFSVERPDGSNFTLKIRSTKLEDSAMYFCASVEKPGQGGEQYFGPGTRLTVT.

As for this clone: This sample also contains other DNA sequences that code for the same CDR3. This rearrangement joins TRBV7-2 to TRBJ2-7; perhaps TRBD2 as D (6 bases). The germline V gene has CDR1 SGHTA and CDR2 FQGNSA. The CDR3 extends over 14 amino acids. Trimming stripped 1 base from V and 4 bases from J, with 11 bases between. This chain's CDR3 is CASSLVGGAYEQYF. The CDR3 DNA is TGTGCCAGCAGCTTAGTCGGCGGGGCGTACGAGCAGTACTTC.

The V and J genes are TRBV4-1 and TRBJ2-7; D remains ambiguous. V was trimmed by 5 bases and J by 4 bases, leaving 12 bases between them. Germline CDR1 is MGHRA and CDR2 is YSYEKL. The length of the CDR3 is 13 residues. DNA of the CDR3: TGCGCCAGCAGCGTGGCCATAGGATACGAGCAGTACTTC. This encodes CASSVAIGYEQYF.

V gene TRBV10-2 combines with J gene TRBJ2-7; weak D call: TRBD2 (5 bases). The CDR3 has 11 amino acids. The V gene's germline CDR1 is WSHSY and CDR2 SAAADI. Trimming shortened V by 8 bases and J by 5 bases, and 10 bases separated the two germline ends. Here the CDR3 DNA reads TGCGCCAGCGGGAGTGGTAACGAGCAGTACTTC. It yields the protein CASGSGNEQYF.

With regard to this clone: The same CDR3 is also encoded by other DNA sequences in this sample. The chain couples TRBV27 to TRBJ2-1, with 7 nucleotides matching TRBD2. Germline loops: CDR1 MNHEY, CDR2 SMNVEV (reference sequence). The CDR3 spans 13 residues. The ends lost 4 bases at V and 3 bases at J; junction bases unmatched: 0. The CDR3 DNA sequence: TGTGCCAGCAGTTGGACTAGCTACAATGAGCAGTTCTTC. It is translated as CASSWTSYNEQFF.